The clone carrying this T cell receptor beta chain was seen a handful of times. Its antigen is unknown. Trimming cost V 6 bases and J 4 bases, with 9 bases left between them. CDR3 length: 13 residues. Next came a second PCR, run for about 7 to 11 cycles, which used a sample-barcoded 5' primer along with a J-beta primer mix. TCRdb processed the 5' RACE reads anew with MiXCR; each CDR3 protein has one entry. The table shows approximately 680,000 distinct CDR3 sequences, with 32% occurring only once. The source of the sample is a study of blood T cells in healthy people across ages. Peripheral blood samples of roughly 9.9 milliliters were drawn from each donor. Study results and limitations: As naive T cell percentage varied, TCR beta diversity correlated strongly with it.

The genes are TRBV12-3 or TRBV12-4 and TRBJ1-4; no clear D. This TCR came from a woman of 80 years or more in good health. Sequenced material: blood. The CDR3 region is CASRAQNNEKLFF. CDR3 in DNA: TGTGCCAGCAGGGCACAGAATAATGAAAAACTGTTTTTT.